The next 28 T cell receptor beta chains were all read from a single sample in a study of early T cells in non-severe SARS-CoV-2 infection. TCRdb ran MiXCR on the 5' RACE reads and lists one entry per CDR3 protein. Seen here are about 39,000 distinct CDR3 sequences, around 7% observed once, and the top ten hold around 5.1%. The sample consisted of whole blood. These receptors all stem from an adult who was a healthcare worker with PCR-confirmed SARS-CoV-2 infection or an uninfected control (not recorded which).

This clonotype was detected ten times or more. The chain links TRBV4-3 to TRBJ2-1, with a tentative D call TRBD1 (7 bases). From germline, CDR1 is LGHNA and CDR2 YSLEER. CDR3 length: 16 residues. V lost 3 bases to trimming and J lost 0 bases, with 12 bases between them. The CDR3 region has the DNA TGCGCCAGCAGCCATGCCCAGGGGGGCTCCTACAATGAGCAGTTCTTC. Amino acids: CASSHAQGGSYNEQFF.

For the CDR3, the DNA is TGTGCCAGCAGCACCCGCGTATCCTTGAACACTGAAGCTTTCTTT. Translating gives CASSTRVSLNTEAFF. This rearrangement joins TRBV14 to TRBJ1-1; D call uncertain. CDR1 is SGHDN, CDR2 FVKESK, per germline. V was cut by 5 bases and J by 0 bases, with 13 bases left in between. This CDR3 spans 15 amino acids.

This clonotype was recorded a few times. V and J are TRBV29-1 and TRBJ2-6, with D unclear. Germline lookup yields CDR1 SQVTM and CDR2 ANQGSEA. The CDR3 runs to 15 residues. V shed 0 bases and J shed 0 bases, with 6 bases lying between them. CDR3 sequence (DNA): TGCAGCGTTGAAGATTTCAGCTCTGGGGCCAACGTCCTGACTTTC. Protein sequence: CSVEDFSSGANVLTF.

As DNA, the CDR3 is TGTGCCAGCAGCCCTGGACACGAGGCCTACGAGCAGTACTTC. It codes for CASSPGHEAYEQYF. V and J are TRBV5-4 and TRBJ2-7; D perhaps matches TRBD1 (5 bases). From germline, CDR1 is SGHNT and CDR2 YYREEE (reference sequence). The CDR3 is 14 amino acids. Trimming pared 4 bases from V and 2 bases from J, leaving 13 bases between. Full variable domain (rest looked up from reference TRBV5-4 and TRBJ2-7): ETGVTQSPTHLIKTRGQQVTLRCSSQSGHNTVSWYQQALGQGPQFIFQYYREEENGRGNFPPRFSGLQFPNYSSELNVNALELDDSALYLCASSPGHEAYEQYFGPGTRLTVT.

This clonotype was found many times. The J gene is TRBJ1-6, the V gene TRBV4-1; a weak D match, TRBD1 (5 bases). Between the trimmed V and J ends, which lost 1 base and 10 bases, there was a span of 17 bases. The CDR3 extends over 16 amino acids. CDR1 MGHRA and CDR2 YSYEKL come from the germline V gene. Here the CDR3 DNA reads TGCGCCAGCAGCCAAGGGTTTCAAGGGGTAGGGTCACCCCTCCACTTT. This encodes CASSQGFQGVGSPLHF.

The chain combines TRBV4-3 with TRBJ2-1, with 8 bases fitting TRBD2. In germline, CDR1 is LGHNA, CDR2 YSLEER. The CDR3 length is 15 residues. The ends lost 4 bases at V and 5 bases at J; junction bases unmatched: 7. The CDR3 protein is CASSPRTSFHNEQFF. Here the CDR3 DNA reads TGCGCCAGCAGCCCAAGGACTAGCTTCCACAATGAGCAGTTCTTC.

This clonotype has a handful of counts. This chain links TRBV10-3 with TRBJ2-7; 8 bases fit TRBD1. The CDR3 loop spans 13 amino acids. Losses at the gene ends were 4 bases for V and 5 bases for J; bases not matched to a gene: 4. The V gene's germline CDR1 is ENHRY and CDR2 SYGVKD. In DNA form, the CDR3 reads TGTGCCATCAGTGCCAGGGGGCAAGACGAGCAGTACTTC. The encoded protein is CAISARGQDEQYF.

This clonotype occurred a few times. The chain has TRBV12-3 or TRBV12-4 and TRBJ2-5; perhaps TRBD1 as D (6 bases). V dropped 3 bases and J dropped 5 bases, with 16 bases sitting between them. The CDR3 consists of 15 residues. The CDR3 loop is CASSFGTQRGETQYF. In DNA form, the CDR3 reads TGTGCCAGCAGTTTTGGGACCCAAAGGGGGGAGACCCAGTACTTC.

The chain recombines TRBV7-9 with TRBJ1-1, with D possibly matching TRBD1 (5 bases). The CDR3 sequence is 14 residues long. The V gene's germline CDR1 is SEHNR and CDR2 FQNEAQ (reference sequence). Trimming shortened V by 1 base and J by 1 base, and 7 bases separated the two germline ends. The CDR3 DNA reads as TGTGCCAGCAGCTTAGGGGGCCCGAACACTGAAGCTTTCTTT. Amino acid sequence: CASSLGGPNTEAFF.

This clonotype has ten or more counts. The V gene is TRBV12-3 or TRBV12-4, the J gene TRBJ1-5, with no clear D. This CDR3 has 12 residues. V lost 0 bases and J 6 bases, leaving 3 bases between the germline ends. CDR3 residues: CASSLAGQPQHF. CDR3 in DNA: TGTGCCAGCAGTTTAGCAGGTCAGCCCCAGCATTTT.

The chain carries TRBV29-1 and TRBJ2-1; D tentatively fits TRBD1 or TRBD2 (6 bases each). In germline, CDR1 is SQVTM, CDR2 ANQGSEA. This CDR3 contains 14 residues. Trimming removed 1 base from V and 5 bases from J, with 12 bases in between. The CDR3 sequence is CSVEVQGLDNEQFF. As DNA, the CDR3 is TGCAGCGTTGAAGTACAGGGACTTGACAATGAGCAGTTCTTC.

The table lists this clonotype with many counts. The rearrangement joins TRBV7-2 to TRBJ2-7, with 10 positions matching TRBD2. Germline CDR1 reads SGHTA; CDR2 reads FQGNSA. V was clipped by 3 bases and J by 3 bases; unmatched bases: 2. This CDR3 spans 14 amino acids. This chain's CDR3 is CASSFTSGVYEQYF. DNA for the CDR3: TGTGCCAGCAGCTTTACTAGCGGGGTCTACGAGCAGTACTTC.

This clonotype was detected once. The chain recombines TRBV5-5 with TRBJ1-2; TRBD1 might be the D (5 bases). Trimming cost V 0 bases and J 4 bases, with 10 bases left between them. The CDR3 has 14 residues. Germline loops: CDR1 SGHKS, CDR2 YYEKEE (reference sequence). The CDR3 DNA follows: TGTGCCAGCAGCTTGGATGGGGCGTCCTATGGCTACACCTTC. This codes for CASSLDGASYGYTF.

In its sample, this clonotype was seen a few times. The chain carries TRBV6-2 or TRBV6-3 and TRBJ2-2; possibly TRBD1 for D (5 bases). The V gene lost 2 bases and the J gene lost 0 bases, with 13 bases spanning the gap. Per the germline V gene, CDR1 is MNHEY and CDR2 is SVGEGT. CDR3 size: 17 residues. In DNA form, the CDR3 reads TGTGCCAGCAGTTACAAATCTCAGGGAACGAACACCGGGGAGCTGTTTTTT. Protein: CASSYKSQGTNTGELFF.

The CDR3 loop reads CASSQVAGSSYEQYF. CDR3 bases: TGCGCCAGCAGCCAAGTTGCAGGGAGCTCCTACGAGCAGTACTTC. This sequence joins TRBV4-3 and TRBJ2-7; D possibly uses TRBD1 or TRBD2 (5 bases each). Trimming stripped 1 base from V and 0 bases from J, with 10 bases between. This CDR3 comprises 15 residues. Germline V CDR1 and CDR2: LGHNA, YSLEER.

This clonotype has a handful of counts. Its ends do not fully match the called genes, so a read error is possible. The CDR3 DNA follows: TGCAGTACTAGAGATCAAAACTACAGGGGTGAGACCCAGTACTTC. This sequence encodes CSTRDQNYRGETQYF. The chain combines TRBV20-1 with TRBJ2-5, with 7 bases aligning to TRBD1. The CDR3 length is 15 residues. Germline V gene lookup returns CDR1 DFQATT and CDR2 SNEGSKA (reference sequence).

V usage is TRBV25-1 and J usage is TRBJ2-7; 7 nucleotides line up with TRBD2. The CDR3 is 14 amino acids. Germline-derived CDR1 and CDR2 are MGHDK and SYGVNS. J gave up 4 bases and V 2 bases, and 5 bases lay outside the gene matches. The CDR3 region has the DNA TGTGCCAGCAGTGAAACGGGGGGTGGTTACGAGCAGTACTTC. Translation gives CASSETGGGYEQYF.

Ten or more counts support this clonotype. The CDR3 DNA reads as TGTGCCAGCAGCTCAGGGACAGGCCTCCACGAGCAGTACTTC. It is translated as CASSSGTGLHEQYF. This chain connects TRBV7-6 to TRBJ2-7; 8 nucleotides match TRBD1. The CDR3 is made up of 14 amino acids. Germline V gives CDR1 SGHVS, CDR2 FNYEAQ. The J segment lost 5 bases and the V segment lost 4 bases, leaving 7 bases of the junction unmatched.

The table lists this clonotype with a few counts. The rearrangement links TRBV5-6 to TRBJ2-7; 9 bases line up with TRBD1. Germline-derived CDR1 and CDR2 are SGHDT and YYEEEE. J lost 2 bases, V lost 2 bases, and 5 bases had no gene match. The CDR3 is 15 residues long. The CDR3 DNA sequence: TGTGCCAGCAGCTTTGTCGGGACAGGGACCTACGAGCAGTACTTC. Its protein is CASSFVGTGTYEQYF.

V gene TRBV7-9 combines with J gene TRBJ1-1; D possibly corresponds to TRBD1 (5 bases). V was shortened by 0 bases and J by 8 bases, with 10 bases between the two germline ends. This CDR3 contains 13 residues. Looked up from germline, CDR1 is SEHNR and CDR2 is FQNEAQ (reference sequence). CDR3 region: CASSLAGTGEAFF. The CDR3 DNA follows: TGTGCCAGCAGCTTAGCGGGGACGGGGGAAGCTTTCTTT.

This chain connects TRBV14 to TRBJ2-1; D may be TRBD2 (6 bases). V was shortened by 1 base and J by 10 bases, with 17 bases between the two germline ends. CDR1 is SGHDN and CDR2 is FVKESK in the germline V gene. CDR3 length: 15 residues. The CDR3 spells CASSQVLAEIGEQFF. The CDR3 DNA reads as TGTGCCAGCAGCCAAGTACTAGCTGAAATCGGGGAGCAGTTCTTC.

The chain employs TRBV10-2 and TRBJ2-1; no clear D. Trimming cost V 2 bases and J 7 bases, with 6 bases left between them. The CDR3 runs 12 residues. Germline lookup yields CDR1 WSHSY and CDR2 SAAADI. CDR3 residues: CASSEVANEQFF. CDR3 nucleotide sequence: TGCGCCAGCAGTGAGGTGGCTAATGAGCAGTTCTTC.

This clonotype occurred many times. The V gene is TRBV2, the J gene TRBJ2-3; 7 bases fit TRBD2. The CDR3 extends over 16 amino acids. V gave up 3 bases and J gave up 6 bases; unmatched junction bases: 12. CDR1 SNHLY and CDR2 FYNNEI come from the germline V gene. The CDR3 spells CASSEGERGDLDTQYF. The CDR3 DNA is TGTGCCAGCAGTGAGGGCGAACGGGGGGATCTGGATACGCAGTATTTT.

The rearrangement uses TRBV7-2 and TRBJ1-6; TRBD1 matches 7 bases. The CDR3 loop spans 17 amino acids. V lost 1 base, J lost 8 bases, and 11 bases stayed unmatched. Looked up from germline, CDR1 is SGHTA and CDR2 is FQGNSA. In nucleotides, the CDR3 is TGTGCCAGCAGCTTAGGTTTCGGAGGGGGCGCGGATTCACCCCTCCACTTT. This translates into CASSLGFGGGADSPLHF.

This clonotype was picked up a small number of times. The chain joins TRBV25-1 to TRBJ1-4; D perhaps matches TRBD1 (6 bases). The CDR3 runs to 15 residues. The V end was cut by 4 bases, the J end by 0 bases, with 9 bases between. CDR1 and CDR2 (germline): MGHDK, SYGVNS. DNA for the CDR3: TGTGCCAGCAGTGCCAGGGGTGCAACTAATGAAAAACTGTTTTTT. Translated, it gives CASSARGATNEKLFF.

This clonotype was seen a handful of times. The rearrangement uses TRBV9 and TRBJ1-1; D unclear. CDR3 length: 15 residues. The ends were cut back, 4 bases at V and 0 bases at J, with 13 bases in the middle. Germline loops: CDR1 SGDLS, CDR2 YYNGEE. CDR3 residues: CASSPRTAMNTEAFF. In DNA, the CDR3 is TGTGCCAGCAGCCCGAGGACGGCCATGAACACTGAAGCTTTCTTT.

In this sample, this clonotype turned up many times. V gene TRBV7-2 combines with J gene TRBJ2-7; 7 bases agree with TRBD1. The V gene end was trimmed by 5 bases and the J gene end by 3 bases; junction bases not matched to a gene: 10. Germline-derived CDR1 and CDR2 are SGHTA and FQGNSA. The CDR3 is made up of 15 amino acids. CDR3 nucleotides: TGTGCCAGCAGCCTTTCCGGGACAGCCCTCTACGAGCAGTACTTC. Translating gives CASSLSGTALYEQYF.

This clonotype was counted only a few times. V gene TRBV30 combines with J gene TRBJ2-7, with D hard to call. Germline assignment: CDR1 GTSNPN and CDR2 SVGIG (reference sequence). The CDR3 extends over 11 amino acids. The V end lost 2 bases, the J end lost 2 bases, and 4 bases lay between the germline ends. This chain's CDR3 is CAWSSTYEQYF. The CDR3 bases are TGTGCCTGGAGTTCCACCTACGAGCAGTACTTC. Supplemented by reference TRBV30 and TRBJ2-7, the full variable domain reads SQTIHQWPATLVQPVGSPLSLECTVEGTSNPNLYWYRQAAGRGLQLLFYSVGIGQISSEVPQNLSASRPQDRQFILSSKKLLLSDSGFYLCAWSSTYEQYFGPGTRLTVT.